A selection of T cell receptor beta chains follows, all from one sample in a study of shared clonotypes between healthy human individuals. Produced via immunoSEQ multiplex PCR; TCRdb's table is partial and in-frame only. The table has about 2 million clones, 95% seen once. Sequencing was performed on naive CD4+ T cells sorted from blood. These receptors all stem from a man between 18 and 35 years old in good health. Both conserved end residues are part of each CDR3. D genes are given only for firm matches. The size field is filled for only some rows; it gives once, few, many or a size class.

TRBJ2-1 | 11 | once | TRBV6-1 | NA | TGTGCCAGCAACGTAAAAAATGAGCAGTTCTTC | CASNVKNEQFF
TRBJ1-5 | 13 | NA | TRBV27 | NA | TGTGCCACCGGAGGGACAAGCAATCAGCCCCAGCATTTT | CATGGTSNQPQHF
TRBJ1-1 | 12 | NA | TRBV7-8 | NA | TGTGCCAGCAGCTTTGAAAAGGGGCCCCCTTTCTTT | CASSFEKGPPFF
TRBJ1-1 | 16 | NA | TRBV4-1 | TRBD1 | TGCGCCAGCAGGTACGAGCAGGGCAGGGGGGACACTGAAGCTTTCTTT | CASRYEQGRGDTEAFF
TRBJ1-1 | 14 | NA | TRBV19 | NA | TGTGCCAGTAGTATAAACAGCCTGAACACTGAAGCTTTCTTT | CASSINSLNTEAFF
TRBJ2-1 | 12 | NA | TRBV5-1 | NA | TGCGCCAGCAGCTTGGCGGGGGTCGAGCAGTTCTTC | CASSLAGVEQFF
TRBJ1-6 | 16 | NA | TRBV6-1 | NA | TGTGCCAGCAGTGAACTGTGGAGCTCCTATAATTCACCCCTCCACTTT | CASSELWSSYNSPLHF
TRBJ2-1 | 15 | NA | TRBV10-2 | TRBD2 | TGCGCCAGCAGTGCACTAGCGGGGGGATACAATGAGCAGTTCTTC | CASSALAGGYNEQFF
TRBJ2-3 | 15 | NA | TRBV4-1 | TRBD1 | TGCGCCAGCAGCCGGACAGGGCAGGATGGAGATACGCAGTATTTT | CASSRTGQDGDTQYF
TRBJ2-7 | 17 | NA | TRBV6-1 | TRBD1 | TGTGCCAGCAGTGAATCAGGATGGGTAGGGGGCACGCGGGAGCAGTACTTC | CASSESGWVGGTREQYF
TRBJ1-5 | 15 | NA | TRBV30 | NA | TGTGCCTGGAGTACCTCGGGGGATAGCAATCAGCCCCAGCATTTT | CAWSTSGDSNQPQHF
TRBJ1-1 | 13 | NA | TRBV15 | NA | TGTGCCACCAGCATACTCTTGGACACTGAAGCTTTCTTT | CATSILLDTEAFF
TRBJ1-5 | 14 | NA | TRBV11-2 | NA | TGTGCCAGCAGCTTATCGGGGGGAGGTCAGCCCCAGCATTTT | CASSLSGGGQPQHF
TRBJ1-4 | 14 | NA | TRBV6-6 | NA | TGTGCCAGCACCTCCGACGCGGGACCCGAAAAACTGTTTTTT | CASTSDAGPEKLFF
TRBJ2-5 | 16 | NA | TRBV5-6 | TRBD1 | TGTGCCAGCAGCCGGAAGGACAGGGGGCTACGAGAGACCCAGTACTTC | CASSRKDRGLRETQYF
TRBJ2-7 | 15 | NA | TRBV11-2 | NA | TGTGCCAGCAGCTCCCTCCGGGGACGGTCCTACGAGCAGTACTTC | CASSSLRGRSYEQYF
TRBJ2-1 | 16 | NA | TRBV7-2 | TRBD1 | TGTGCCAGCAGCTTAGTTGGGACAGGGATTTACAATGAGCAGTTCTTC | CASSLVGTGIYNEQFF
TRBJ2-5 | 14 | NA | TRBV5-4 | TRBD1 | TGTGCCAGCAGCCTAGGACAGGTACGAGAGACCCAGTACTTC | CASSLGQVRETQYF